This paragraph reports one TCR beta chain. Antigen unknown. The CDR3 is 16 amino acids. Unmatched junction bases numbered 5, after V lost 2 bases and J lost 2 bases. From germline, CDR1 is MNHNY and CDR2 SVGAGI (reference sequence). Libraries were made from TCR beta cDNA, and they carried unique molecular identifiers. Approximately 450,000 cDNA molecules were recovered from an input of 1 to 10 million T cells. TCRdb itself ran the PCR reads through MiXCR, one entry per CDR3 protein. The sample consists of about 770,000 distinct CDR3 sequences, just over 45% of them appearing once. This sample stems from a study of post-analysis software for immune sequencing data. Turning to the study itself: Courses of disease covered relapsing-remitting, secondary progressive and progressive-relapsing multiple sclerosis.

General observations from the study: F measure showed strong co-clustering of same-batch samples. Among a few TRBV segments more frequent in patients than controls were TRBV5-6, TRBV5-1 and TRBV20-1. Normalized Chao1 diversity in multiple sclerosis patients fell significantly below that of controls.

The receptor's source is a girl between 10 and 17 years old with multiple sclerosis. The chain has TRBV6-6 and TRBJ2-3, with TRBD2 matching over 9 bases. The sample was blood. CDR3 in DNA: TGTGCCAGCAGTTACCGGGCTAGCGGGGTCACAGATACGCAGTATTTT. This gives the protein CASSYRASGVTDTQYF.